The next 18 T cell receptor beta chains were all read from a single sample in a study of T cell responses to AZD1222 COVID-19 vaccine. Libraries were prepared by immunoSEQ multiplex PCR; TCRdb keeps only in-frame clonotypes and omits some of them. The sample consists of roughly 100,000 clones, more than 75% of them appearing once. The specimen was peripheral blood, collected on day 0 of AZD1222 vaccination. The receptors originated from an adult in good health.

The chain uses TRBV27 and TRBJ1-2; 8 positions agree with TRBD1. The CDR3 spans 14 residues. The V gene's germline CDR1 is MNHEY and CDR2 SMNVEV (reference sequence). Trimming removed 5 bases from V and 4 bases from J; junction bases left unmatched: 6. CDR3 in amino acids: CASSPRGLGYGYTF. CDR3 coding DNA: TGTGCCAGCAGTCCCAGGGGGCTGGGCTATGGCTACACCTTC.

The CDR3 coding sequence is TGTGCCAGCAGCCAAGACGGGGCAACTAATGAAAAACTGTTTTTT. Protein: CASSQDGATNEKLFF. The chain carries TRBV3-1 (or the pseudogene TRBV3-2) and TRBJ1-4; D not certain. The CDR3 has 15 residues. CDR1 LGHDT and CDR2 YNNKEL come from the germline V gene (reference sequence). V lost 0 bases to trimming and J lost 0 bases, with 5 bases between them.

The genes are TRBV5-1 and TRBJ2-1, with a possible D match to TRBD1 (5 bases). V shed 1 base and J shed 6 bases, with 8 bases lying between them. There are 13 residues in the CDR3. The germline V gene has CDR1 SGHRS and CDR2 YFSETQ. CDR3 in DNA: TGCGCCAGCAGCTTGCAAGGGGTCAATGAGCAGTTCTTC. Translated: CASSLQGVNEQFF. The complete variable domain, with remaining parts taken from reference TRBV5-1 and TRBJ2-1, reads KAGVTQTPRYLIKTRGQQVTLSCSPISGHRSVSWYQQTPGQGLQFLFEYFSETQRNKGNFPGRFSGRQFSNSRSEMNVSTLELGDSALYLCASSLQGVNEQFFGPGTRLTVL.

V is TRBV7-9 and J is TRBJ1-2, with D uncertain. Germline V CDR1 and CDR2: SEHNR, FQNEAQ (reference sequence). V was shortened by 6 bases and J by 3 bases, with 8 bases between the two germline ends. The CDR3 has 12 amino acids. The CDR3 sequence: CASRSEDYGYTF. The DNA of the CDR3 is TGTGCCAGCAGATCGGAGGACTATGGCTACACCTTC.

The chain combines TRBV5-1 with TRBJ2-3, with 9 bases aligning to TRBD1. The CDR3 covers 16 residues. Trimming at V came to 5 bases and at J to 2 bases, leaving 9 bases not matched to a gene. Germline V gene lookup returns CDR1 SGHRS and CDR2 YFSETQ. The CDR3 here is CASRSLGTGSTDTQYF. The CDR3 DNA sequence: TGCGCCAGCAGGTCTCTAGGGACAGGGTCCACAGATACGCAGTATTTT.

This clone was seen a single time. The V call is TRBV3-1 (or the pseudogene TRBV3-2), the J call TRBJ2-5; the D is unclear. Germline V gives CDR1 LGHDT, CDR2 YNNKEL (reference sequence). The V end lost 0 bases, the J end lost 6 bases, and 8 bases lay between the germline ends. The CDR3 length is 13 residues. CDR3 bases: TGTGCCAGCAGCCAAGATCGGGTGAAGACCCAGTACTTC. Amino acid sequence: CASSQDRVKTQYF.

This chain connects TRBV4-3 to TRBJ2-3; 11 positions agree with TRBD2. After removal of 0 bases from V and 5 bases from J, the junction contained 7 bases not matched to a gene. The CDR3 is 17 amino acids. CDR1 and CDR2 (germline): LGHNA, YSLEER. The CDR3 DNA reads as TGCGCCAGCAGCCAAGATCTTAGTCTAGCGGGGGGAGATACGCAGTATTTT. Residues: CASSQDLSLAGGDTQYF.

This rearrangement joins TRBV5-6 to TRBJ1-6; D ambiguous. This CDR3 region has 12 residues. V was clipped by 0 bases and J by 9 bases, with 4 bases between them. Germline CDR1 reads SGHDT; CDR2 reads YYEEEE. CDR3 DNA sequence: TGTGCCAGCAGCTTGGGGGTTTCACCCCTCCACTTT. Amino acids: CASSLGVSPLHF.

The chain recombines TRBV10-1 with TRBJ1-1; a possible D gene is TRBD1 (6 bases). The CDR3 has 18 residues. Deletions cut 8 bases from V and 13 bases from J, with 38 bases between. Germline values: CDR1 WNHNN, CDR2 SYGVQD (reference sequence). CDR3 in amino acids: CASWEGAGAGLVFGLVFF. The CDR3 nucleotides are TGCGCCAGCTGGGAGGGCGCGGGGGCTGGGCTGGTATTTGGGCTGGTTTTCTTT.

The DNA for the CDR3 is TGCGCCAGCAGCCAAGACGGAACCTACGAGCAGTACTTC. The encoded protein is CASSQDGTYEQYF. The rearrangement uses TRBV4-1 and TRBJ2-7, with unresolved D. The V end lost 0 bases, the J end lost 2 bases, and 5 bases lay between the germline ends. From germline, CDR1 is MGHRA and CDR2 YSYEKL. The CDR3 sequence is 13 residues long.

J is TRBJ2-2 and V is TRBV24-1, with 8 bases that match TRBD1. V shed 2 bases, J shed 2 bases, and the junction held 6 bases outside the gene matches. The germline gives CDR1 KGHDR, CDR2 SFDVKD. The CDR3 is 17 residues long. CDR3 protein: CATSDWHGQGNTGELFF. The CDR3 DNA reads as TGTGCCACCAGTGATTGGCACGGACAGGGCAACACCGGGGAGCTGTTTTTT.

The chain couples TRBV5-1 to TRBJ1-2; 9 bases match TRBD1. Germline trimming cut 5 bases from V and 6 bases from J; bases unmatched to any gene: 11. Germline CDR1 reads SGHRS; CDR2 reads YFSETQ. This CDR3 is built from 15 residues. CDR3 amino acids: CASSFWGQGEDGYTF. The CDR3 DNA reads TGCGCCAGCAGTTTCTGGGGACAGGGAGAGGATGGCTACACCTTC.

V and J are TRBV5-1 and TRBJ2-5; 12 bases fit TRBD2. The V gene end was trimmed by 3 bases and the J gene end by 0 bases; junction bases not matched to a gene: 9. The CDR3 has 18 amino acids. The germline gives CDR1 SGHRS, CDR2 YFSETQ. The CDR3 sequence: CASSSLSSGGAHQETQYF. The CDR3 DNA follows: TGCGCCAGCAGCTCCTTATCTAGCGGGGGGGCCCACCAAGAGACCCAGTACTTC.

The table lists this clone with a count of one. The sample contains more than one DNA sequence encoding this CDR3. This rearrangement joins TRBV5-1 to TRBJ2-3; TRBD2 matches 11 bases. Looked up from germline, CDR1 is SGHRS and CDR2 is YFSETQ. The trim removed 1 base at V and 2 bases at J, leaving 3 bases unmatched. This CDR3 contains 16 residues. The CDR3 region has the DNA TGCGCCAGCAGCTTGCAGGGACTAGCGGTCACAGATACGCAGTATTTT. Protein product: CASSLQGLAVTDTQYF.

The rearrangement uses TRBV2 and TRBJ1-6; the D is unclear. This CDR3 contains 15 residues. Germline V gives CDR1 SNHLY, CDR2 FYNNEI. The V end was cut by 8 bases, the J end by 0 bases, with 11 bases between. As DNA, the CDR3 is TGTGCCAGCGGTTTTGAGAGCTCCTATAATTCACCCCTCCACTTT. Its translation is CASGFESSYNSPLHF. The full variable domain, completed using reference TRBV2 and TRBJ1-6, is EPEVTQTPSHQVTQMGQEVILRCVPISNHLYFYWYRQILGQKVEFLVSFYNNEISEKSEIFDDQFSVERPDGSNFTLKIRSTKLEDSAMYFCASGFESSYNSPLHFGNGTRLTVT.

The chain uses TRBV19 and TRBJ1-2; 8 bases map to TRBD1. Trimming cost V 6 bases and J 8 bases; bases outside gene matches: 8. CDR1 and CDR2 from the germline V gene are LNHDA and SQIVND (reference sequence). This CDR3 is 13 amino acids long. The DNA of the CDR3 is TGTGCCAGTAGCTGGACAGGGACGGGCGGCTACACCTTC. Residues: CASSWTGTGGYTF. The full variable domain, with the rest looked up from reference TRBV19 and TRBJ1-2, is DGGITQSPKYLFRKEGQNVTLSCEQNLNHDAMYWYRQDPGQGLRLIYYSQIVNDFQKGDIAEGYSVSREKKESFPLTVTSAQKNPTAFYLCASSWTGTGGYTFGSGTRLTVV.

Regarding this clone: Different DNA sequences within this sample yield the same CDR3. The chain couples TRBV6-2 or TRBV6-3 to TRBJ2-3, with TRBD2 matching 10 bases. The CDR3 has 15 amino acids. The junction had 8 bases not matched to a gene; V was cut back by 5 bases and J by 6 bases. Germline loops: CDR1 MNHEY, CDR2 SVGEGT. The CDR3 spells CASSPRLAGGDTQYF. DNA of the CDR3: TGTGCCAGCAGTCCAAGACTAGCGGGCGGGGATACGCAGTATTTT.

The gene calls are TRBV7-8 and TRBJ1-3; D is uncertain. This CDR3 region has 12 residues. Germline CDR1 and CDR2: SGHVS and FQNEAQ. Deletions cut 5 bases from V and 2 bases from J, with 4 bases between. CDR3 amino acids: CASSQAGNTIYF. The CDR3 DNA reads TGTGCCAGCAGCCAGGCTGGAAACACCATATATTTT. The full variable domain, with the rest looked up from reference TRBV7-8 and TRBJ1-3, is GAGVSQSPRYKVAKRGQDVALRCDPISGHVSLFWYQQALGQGPEFLTYFQNEAQLDKSGLPSDRFFAERPEGSVSTLKIQRTQQEDSAVYLCASSQAGNTIYFGEGSWLTVV.